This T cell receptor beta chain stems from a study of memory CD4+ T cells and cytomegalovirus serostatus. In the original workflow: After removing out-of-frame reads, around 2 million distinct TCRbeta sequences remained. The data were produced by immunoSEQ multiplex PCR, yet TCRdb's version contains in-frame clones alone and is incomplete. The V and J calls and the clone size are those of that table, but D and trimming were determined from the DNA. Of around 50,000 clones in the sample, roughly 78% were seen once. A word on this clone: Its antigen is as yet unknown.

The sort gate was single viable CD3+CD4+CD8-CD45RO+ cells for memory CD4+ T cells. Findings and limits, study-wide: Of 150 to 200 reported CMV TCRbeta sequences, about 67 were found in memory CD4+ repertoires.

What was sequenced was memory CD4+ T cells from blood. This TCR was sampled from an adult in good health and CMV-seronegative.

This CDR3 is CAWSGVQGGGYTF. DNA for the CDR3: TGTGCCTGGAGTGGAGTGCAGGGTGGAGGCTACACCTTC. The chain couples TRBV30 to TRBJ1-2; TRBD1 is a possible D gene (5 bases). V was trimmed by 1 base and J by 8 bases, leaving 14 bases between them. The CDR3 contains 13 residues. CDR1 GTSNPN and CDR2 SVGIG come from the germline V gene (reference sequence).